A single sample gave rise to the 5 T cell receptor beta chains below, sequenced in a study of post-analysis software for immune sequencing data. Overall study results and limits: Four to six TRBV segments, including TRBV5-6, TRBV5-1 and TRBV20-1, were more frequent in patients than controls.

The TCR beta cDNA libraries carried unique molecular identifiers. TCRdb re-analysed the PCR reads in MiXCR, keeping a single row per CDR3 protein. This sample has 750,000 to 950,000 distinct CDR3 sequences, with around 53% found just once. These TCRs are of unknown antigen specificity. Material for sequencing was blood. The receptors derive from a girl aged 10 to 17 with multiple sclerosis.

The CDR3 bases are TGTGCCAGCAGCTTATACGGGGTCACAGATACGCAGTATTTT. Amino acid sequence: CASSLYGVTDTQYF. The rearrangement uses TRBV7-8 and TRBJ2-3; maybe TRBD2 (5 bases). The CDR3 contains 14 residues. Germline V gene data show CDR1 as SGHVS and CDR2 as FQNEAQ. Trimming shortened V by 2 bases and J by 2 bases, and 8 bases separated the two germline ends. Based on the CDR3 plus reference TRBV7-8 and TRBJ2-3, the full variable domain is GAGVSQSPRYKVAKRGQDVALRCDPISGHVSLFWYQQALGQGPEFLTYFQNEAQLDKSGLPSDRFFAERPEGSVSTLKIQRTQQEDSAVYLCASSLYGVTDTQYFGPGTRLTVL.

The CDR3 is CASSYRDRGGEQYF. The CDR3 bases are TGTGCCAGCAGCTACCGGGACAGGGGCGGCGAGCAGTACTTC. The chain carries TRBV7-9 and TRBJ2-7, with 10 nucleotides matching TRBD1. CDR3 size: 14 residues. Germline V gives CDR1 SEHNR, CDR2 FQNEAQ (reference sequence). V lost 4 bases and J lost 6; bases outside the gene matches: 6.

In its sample, this clonotype was seen a few times. The V call is TRBV6-5, the J call TRBJ2-5; 7 bases agree with TRBD1. The CDR3 consists of 15 residues. Germline V lookup: CDR1 MNHEY, CDR2 SVGAGI. V shed 6 bases, J shed 0 bases, and the junction held 7 bases outside the gene matches. The CDR3 here is CASRTGTEYQETQYF. The DNA for the CDR3 is TGTGCCAGCAGGACCGGGACAGAGTACCAAGAGACCCAGTACTTC.

The chain links TRBV7-9 to TRBJ2-7; 10 bases align to TRBD1. Germline CDR1 is SEHNR and CDR2 is FQNEAQ (reference sequence). This CDR3 has 16 residues. V dropped 5 bases and J dropped 10; count of bases not matched to a gene: 17. The CDR3 spells CASSPRVPGQGEIQYF. The CDR3 DNA follows: TGTGCCAGCAGCCCCCGTGTCCCCGGACAGGGGGAGATCCAGTACTTC.

The table lists this clonotype with a few counts. This rearrangement joins TRBV12-3 or TRBV12-4 to TRBJ1-4; D not certain. This CDR3 is built from 13 residues. V lost 6 bases and J 8 bases, leaving 13 bases between the germline ends. Here the CDR3 reads CASRSGDNEKLFF. CDR3 coding DNA: TGTGCCAGCAGAAGCGGGGATAACGAAAAACTGTTTTTT.